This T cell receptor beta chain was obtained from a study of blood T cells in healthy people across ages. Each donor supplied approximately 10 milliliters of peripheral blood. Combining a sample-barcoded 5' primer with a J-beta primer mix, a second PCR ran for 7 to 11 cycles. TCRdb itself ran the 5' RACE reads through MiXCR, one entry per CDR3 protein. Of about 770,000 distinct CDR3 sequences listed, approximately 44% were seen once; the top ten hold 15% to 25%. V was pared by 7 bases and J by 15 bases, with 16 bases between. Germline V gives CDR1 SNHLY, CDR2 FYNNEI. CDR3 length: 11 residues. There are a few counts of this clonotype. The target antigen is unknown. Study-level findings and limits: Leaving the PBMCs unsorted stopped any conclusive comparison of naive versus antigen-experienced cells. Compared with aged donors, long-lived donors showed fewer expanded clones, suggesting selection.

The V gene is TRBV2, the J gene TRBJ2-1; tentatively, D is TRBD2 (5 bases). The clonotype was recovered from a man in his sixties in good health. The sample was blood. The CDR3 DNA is TGTGCCAGCAACACGGACTCCCCGCGGTTCTTC. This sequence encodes CASNTDSPRFF.